The rows below give T cell receptor beta chains drawn from one sample of a study of tumor-infiltrating lymphocytes in primary liver carcinoma. TCRdb processed the multiplex PCR reads anew with MiXCR; each CDR3 protein has one entry. The sample includes approximately 310,000 distinct CDR3 sequences, 55% to 65% seen only once; the top ten take roughly 9%. The sample was peripheral blood. These receptor sequences come from a man aged 35 to 55 with primary liver carcinoma and hepatitis B virus infection. Both conserved end residues are part of each CDR3. D genes are given only for firm matches. A row's size may be missing; if present it is once, few, many or a size class.

J | size | D | V | CDR3 | DNA
TRBJ2-1 | . | TRBD2 | TRBV5-4 | CASSSWTSGAYNEQFF | TGTGCCAGCAGCTCTTGGACTAGCGGAGCCTACAATGAGCAGTTCTTC
TRBJ1-6 | . | . | TRBV11-2 | CANNLKGLSTPLHF | TGTGCCAACAACTTAAAGGGGCTTAGTACACCCCTCCACTTT
TRBJ1-1 | many | . | TRBV29-1 | CSVEDRGNTEAFF | TGCAGCGTTGAAGATCGCGGGAACACTGAAGCTTTCTTT
TRBJ2-5 | many | . | TRBV29-1 | CSVEERETQYF | TGCAGCGTTGAAGAAAGAGAGACCCAGTACTTC
TRBJ2-3 | . | . | TRBV4-1 | CACSQVRGPSTDTQYF | TGCGCCTGCAGCCAAGTTAGAGGACCAAGCACAGATACGCAGTATTTT
TRBJ2-7 | . | TRBD2 | TRBV4-1 | CASSPGRGAPYEQYF | TGCGCCAGCAGCCCCGGGCGGGGGGCCCCCTACGAGCAGTACTTC
TRBJ2-1 | many | TRBD1 | TRBV4-1 | CASSQPGQGPNEQFF | TGCGCCAGCAGCCAACCGGGACAGGGGCCCAATGAGCAGTTCTTC
TRBJ2-3 | . | . | TRBV11-1 | CASSLRRNIDMQYF | TGTGCCAGCAGCTTAAGGCGTAACATAGATATGCAGTATTTT
TRBJ2-4 | few | . | TRBV25-1 | CASSIQYF | TGTGCCAGCAGTATCCAGTACTTC
TRBJ2-3 | . | TRBD2 | TRBV5-1 | CASSPGTGNPSGRSQYF | TGCGCCAGCAGCCCGGGGACAGGGAATCCTAGCGGGAGGTCACAGTATTTT
TRBJ1-1 | few | . | TRBV29-1 | CSVGKIQDTEAFF | TGCAGCGTTGGGAAGATCCAGGACACTGAAGCTTTCTTT
TRBJ2-3 | . | TRBD1 | TRBV29-1 | CNVFLRDRGTDMQYF | TGCAACGTGTTCCTCCGGGACAGGGGCACGGATATGCAGTATTTT
TRBJ2-1 | few | TRBD1 | TRBV5-1 | CASSLSGTGTYNEQFF | TGCGCCAGCAGCTTGTCGGGGACAGGGACCTACAATGAGCAGTTCTTC
TRBJ1-1 | . | TRBD1 | TRBV29-1 | CSVGGTGVNIEAFF | TGCAGCGTTGGGGGGACAGGTGTGAACATTGAAGCTTTCTTT
TRBJ2-5 | . | . | TRBV29-1 | CSGGVRSRETQYF | TGCAGCGGTGGGGTGAGGAGCAGAGAGACCCAATACTTC
TRBJ2-3 | . | . | TRBV28 | CASSRAGGAYTDTQYF | TGTGCCAGCAGCCGTGCTGGCGGAGCCTACACAGATACGCAGTATTTT
TRBJ2-1 | . | . | TRBV11-2 | CASGLAEGTSSYNEQFF | TGTGCCAGCGGCTTAGCAGAAGGGACAAGCTCCTACAATGAGCAGTTCTTC
TRBJ2-5 | . | . | TRBV28 | CASSPLKPRLETQYF | TGTGCCAGCAGTCCCTTGAAACCCCGACTTGAGACCCAGTACTTC
TRBJ2-1 | . | TRBD2 | TRBV11-2 | CASSRRTSRDWGFF | TGTGCCAGCAGCCGCCGGACTAGCAGGGATTGGGGCTTCTTC
TRBJ2-5 | . | . | TRBV7-8 | CASSAGQNQETQYF | TGTGCCAGCAGCGCTGGACAGAACCAAGAGACCCAGTACTTC
TRBJ2-7 | . | . | TRBV4-2 | CASSHLTGSSYEQYF | TGTGCCAGCAGCCATCTGACAGGATCCTCCTACGAGCAGTACTTC
TRBJ2-5 | few | TRBD2 | TRBV7-8 | CASSPAGVAGAQYF | TGTGCCAGCAGCCCCGCGGGAGTAGCGGGAGCCCAGTACTTC
TRBJ2-1 | . | TRBD2 | TRBV6-2/TRBV6-3 | CASSHASGRASSEQFF | TGTGCCAGCAGTCACGCTAGCGGGAGGGCAAGTAGTGAGCAGTTCTTC
TRBJ1-2 | . | . | TRBV12-3/TRBV12-4 | CACDIGGRQDGYTF | TGTGCCTGCGACATAGGGGGGCGCCAGGATGGCTACACCTTC
TRBJ2-3 | many | . | TRBV29-1 | CSVEVGSTDTQYF | TGCAGCGTTGAAGTAGGTAGCACAGATACGCAGTATTTT
TRBJ2-1 | once | TRBD2 | TRBV6-2/TRBV6-3 | CASIQREYEQFF | TGTGCCAGCATTCAGCGGGAATATGAGCAGTTCTTC
TRBJ2-7 | . | . | TRBV29-1 | CSVLSGRINEQYF | TGCAGCGTTTTAAGTGGGAGAATCAACGAGCAGTACTTC
TRBJ1-1 | . | . | TRBV4-1 | CASSQDQNSLLMNTEAFF | TGCGCCAGCAGCCAAGATCAAAATAGCCTGCTTATGAACACTGAAGCTTTCTTT
TRBJ2-1 | . | . | TRBV29-1 | CSVDVAGLYNEQFF | TGCAGCGTTGATGTCGCGGGCCTCTACAATGAGCAGTTCTTC
TRBJ2-2 | many | . | TRBV6-5 | CASSREATGELFF | TGTGCCAGCAGCCGTGAGGCCACCGGGGAGCTGTTTTTT
TRBJ2-5 | . | . | TRBV12-3/TRBV12-4 | CASSLAFRVTQYF | TGTGCCAGCAGTTTAGCGTTCAGGGTGACCCAATACTTC
TRBJ1-1 | once | . | TRBV19 | CASSPGVNTEAFF | TGTGCCAGTAGCCCCGGGGTAAACACTGAAGCTTTCTTT
TRBJ2-7 | . | TRBD1 | TRBV5-4 | CVSRLQGESSYEQHF | TGTGTCAGCAGGTTACAGGGGGAGTCATCCTACGAGCAGCACTTC
TRBJ2-3 | . | . | TRBV29-1 | CSAEGHRVDTQYF | TGCAGTGCTGAAGGACATAGAGTAGATACGCAGTATTTT
TRBJ2-2 | . | TRBD2 | TRBV5-4 | CASSLAASGTNTGELFF | TGTGCCAGCAGCTTGGCGGCTAGCGGGACGAACACCGGGGAGCTGTTTTTT
TRBJ2-1 | . | TRBD2 | TRBV5-1 | CASSLLEAGGVDEQFF | TGCGCCAGCAGCTTGTTGGAGGCGGGAGGAGTTGATGAGCAGTTCTTC
TRBJ2-2 | . | . | TRBV30 | CAWKSPSMNTGELFF | TGTGCCTGGAAGAGTCCATCCATGAACACCGGGGAGCTGTTTTTT
TRBJ2-5 | . | TRBD1 | TRBV7-9 | CASSTGQGVRETQYF | TGTGCCAGCAGCACCGGACAGGGGGTTAGAGAGACCCAGTACTTC
TRBJ1-6 | . | . | TRBV28 | CAGMEGNASPLHF | TGTGCCGGCATGGAGGGTAACGCTTCACCCCTCCACTTT
TRBJ2-5 | few | . | TRBV5-1 | CASSLGGSTEETQYF | TGCGCCAGCAGCTTGGGAGGCAGCACGGAGGAGACCCAGTACTTC
TRBJ2-2 | . | . | TRBV5-6 | CASSLVARLFTGELFF | TGTGCCAGCAGCTTGGTAGCGAGACTTTTCACCGGGGAGCTGTTTTTT
TRBJ2-3 | . | . | TRBV4-3 | CASSQELSTDTQYF | TGCGCCAGCAGCCAAGAACTTAGCACAGATACGCAGTATTTT
TRBJ2-1 | few | TRBD2 | TRBV28 | CASSFRAGGLYNEQFF | TGTGCCAGCAGTTTCAGGGCGGGAGGACTCTACAATGAGCAGTTCTTC
TRBJ1-5 | few | . | TRBV28 | CASSPSGGLGLGNQPQHF | TGTGCCAGTAGTCCCTCTGGGGGTTTGGGGTTGGGCAATCAGCCCCAGCATTTT
TRBJ2-1 | many | . | TRBV4-2 | CASSQEKAPRVDEQFF | TGTGCCAGCAGCCAAGAAAAGGCCCCGAGGGTGGATGAGCAGTTCTTC
TRBJ2-7 | few | TRBD1 | TRBV5-4 | CASRGDRGYEQYF | TGTGCCAGCCGAGGGGACAGGGGATACGAGCAGTACTTC
TRBJ2-1 | . | TRBD2 | TRBV11-1 | CASSMGLAGVFEQIF | TGTGCCAGCAGCATGGGACTAGCAGGAGTCTTTGAACAGATCTTC
TRBJ2-2 | . | . | TRBV12-3/TRBV12-4 | CASSREQGLGGELFF | TGTGCCAGCAGTCGCGAACAGGGACTCGGCGGGGAGCTGTTTTTT
TRBJ2-3 | . | . | TRBV6-1 | CGSSRQGTMSTDTQYF | TGTGGCAGCAGTCGCCAGGGGACCATGAGCACAGATACGCAGTATTTT
TRBJ2-1 | many | TRBD2 | TRBV5-1 | CASSFTSGLNEQFF | TGCGCCAGCAGCTTCACTAGCGGACTCAATGAGCAGTTCTTC